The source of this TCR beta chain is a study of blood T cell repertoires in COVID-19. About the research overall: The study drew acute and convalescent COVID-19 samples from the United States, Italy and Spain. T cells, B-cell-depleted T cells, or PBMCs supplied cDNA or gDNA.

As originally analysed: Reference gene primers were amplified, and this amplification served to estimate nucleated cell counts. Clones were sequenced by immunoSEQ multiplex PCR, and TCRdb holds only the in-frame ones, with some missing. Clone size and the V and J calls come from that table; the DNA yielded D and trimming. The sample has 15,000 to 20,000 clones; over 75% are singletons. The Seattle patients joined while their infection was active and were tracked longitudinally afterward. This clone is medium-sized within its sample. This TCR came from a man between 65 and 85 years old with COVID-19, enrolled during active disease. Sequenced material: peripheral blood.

CDR3 sequence: CASSPPTKAWDNEQFF. As DNA, the CDR3 is TGTGCCAGCTCACCCCCGACTAAAGCCTGGGACAATGAGCAGTTCTTC. This rearrangement joins TRBV18 to TRBJ2-1, with a weak D call TRBD2 (5 bases). V gave up 3 bases and J gave up 5 bases, with 17 bases separating them. Looked up from germline, CDR1 is KGHSH and CDR2 is LQKENI. This CDR3 comprises 16 residues.